Listed here are 10 T cell receptor beta chains from one sample, sequenced in a study of post-analysis software for immune sequencing data. Points from the study as a whole: Among five TRBV segments more frequent in patients than controls were TRBV5-6, TRBV5-1 and TRBV20-1.

These TCRs' antigens remain unknown. Prepared TCR beta cDNA libraries contained unique molecular identifiers. In TCRdb, the PCR reads were re-called with MiXCR into one record per CDR3 protein. The sample contains hundreds of thousands of distinct CDR3 sequences, approximately 50% of which appear only once. Sequencing input: blood. These receptors were taken from a girl aged 5-17 years with multiple sclerosis.

This clonotype was counted a single time. This chain links TRBV6-5 with TRBJ1-1; tentatively, D is TRBD1 (5 bases). The ends were cut back, 2 bases at V and 1 base at J, with 8 bases in the middle. Germline V gene data show CDR1 as MNHEY and CDR2 as SVGAGI. The length of the CDR3 is 14 residues. The CDR3 spells CASSYVGGNTEAFF. The CDR3 DNA sequence: TGTGCCAGCAGTTACGTCGGGGGGAACACTGAAGCTTTCTTT.

V usage is TRBV7-9 and J usage is TRBJ2-4, with 9 bases lining up with TRBD1. The J call may be mistaken, given a closer DNA end match to TRBJ2-7. The CDR3 runs 14 residues. Germline V gene data show CDR1 as SEHNR and CDR2 as FQNEAQ (reference sequence). The CDR3 nucleotides are TGTGCCAGCAGCTTTAACAGGGGGCGGTACGAGCAGTACTTC. Its protein product is CASSFNRGRYEQYF.

This clonotype was seen more than once but under ten times. The chain combines TRBV4-1 with TRBJ1-6, with D unresolved. Trimming stripped 4 bases from V and 9 bases from J, with 7 bases between. CDR3 length equals 12 residues. The germline gives CDR1 MGHRA, CDR2 YSYEKL. The CDR3 DNA reads as TGCGCCAGCAGCCGTCCAATTTCACCCCTCCACTTT. Encoded protein: CASSRPISPLHF.

This clonotype was detected only once. CDR3 sequence reads: CASSLLTSGGYNEQFF. The CDR3, as DNA: TGCGCCAGCAGCTTGCTCACTAGCGGGGGATACAATGAGCAGTTCTTC. The chain couples TRBV5-1 to TRBJ2-1, with 11 bases aligning to TRBD2. This CDR3 has 16 amino acids. V lost 1 base to trimming and J lost 4 bases; unmatched junction nucleotides: 4. Germline assignment: CDR1 SGHRS and CDR2 YFSETQ. Using reference TRBV5-1 and TRBJ2-1 for the parts outside the CDR3, the full variable domain is KAGVTQTPRYLIKTRGQQVTLSCSPISGHRSVSWYQQTPGQGLQFLFEYFSETQRNKGNFPGRFSGRQFSNSRSEMNVSTLELGDSALYLCASSLLTSGGYNEQFFGPGTRLTVL.

This sequence joins TRBV2 and TRBJ2-3; 8 bases fit TRBD2. Trimming took 3 bases from V and 3 from J; bases not matched to a gene: 5. Germline CDR1 SNHLY, CDR2 FYNNEI. The CDR3 runs 15 residues. CDR3 loop: CASSDRAGETDTQYF. The CDR3 DNA follows: TGTGCCAGCAGTGATCGAGCGGGAGAGACAGATACGCAGTATTTT.

This chain joins TRBV11-2 and TRBJ1-2; D unresolved. The CDR3 loop spans 14 amino acids. V was trimmed by 3 bases and J by 4 bases, leaving 12 bases between them. Germline CDR1 is SGHAT and CDR2 is FQNNGV. The CDR3: CASSLTGPSYGYTF. CDR3 sequence (DNA): TGTGCCAGCAGCTTGACCGGACCCTCCTATGGCTACACCTTC.

This clonotype was seen just once. The chain has TRBV24-1 and TRBJ1-2; the D is unclear. The CDR3 has 13 residues. Per germline, CDR1 KGHDR and CDR2 SFDVKD. V was trimmed by 3 bases and J by 0 bases, leaving 4 bases between them. The CDR3 nucleotides read TGTGCCACCAGTGATAAGACTAACTATGGCTACACCTTC. It encodes CATSDKTNYGYTF.

This chain links TRBV7-2 with TRBJ2-7; no reliable D call. Germline-derived CDR1 and CDR2 are SGHTA and FQGNSA. V lost 5 bases and J 7 bases, leaving 15 bases between the germline ends. CDR3 length: 13 residues. This chain's CDR3 is CASSLLDVGEQYF. CDR3 nucleotide sequence: TGTGCCAGCAGCCTTTTGGATGTGGGGGAGCAGTACTTC.

CDR3 sequence reads: CAISDSSGTNYGYTF. The CDR3 bases are TGTGCCATCAGTGATTCCTCCGGGACTAACTATGGCTACACCTTC. This rearrangement joins TRBV10-3 to TRBJ1-2; the D is unclear. The CDR3 is 15 residues long. V shed 3 bases and J shed 0 bases, with 11 bases lying between them. Per the germline V gene, CDR1 is ENHRY and CDR2 is SYGVKD.

This clonotype was recorded a few times. The chain combines TRBV9 with TRBJ2-1, with TRBD1 matching over 7 bases. Germline trimming cut 0 bases from V and 2 bases from J; bases unmatched to any gene: 8. The CDR3 contains 17 residues. Germline V CDR1 and CDR2: SGDLS, YYNGEE. CDR3 sequence: CASSVGPRGTAYNEQFF. For the CDR3, the DNA is TGTGCCAGCAGCGTAGGCCCCAGGGGGACAGCCTACAATGAGCAGTTCTTC.